This TCR beta chain is from a study of cytomegalovirus exposure and HLA in healthy donors (dated by TCRdb to 2017 to 2019). Describing the broader study: An earlier analysis of some 600 of the donors reported under 300 Gb of sequence data and some 110 million unique TCR beta sequences obtained from roughly 180 million T cells. An early release covering about 600 HLA-typed donors comprised approximately 300 gigabases of sequencing data and around 80 million unique TCR sequences. The genetic ancestry cluster associated with self-reported Caucasian donors included 65% to 90% of the roughly 400 genotyped donors. The study aimed to test whether cataloging public T cell receptors could reveal signatures of past pathogen exposure. The study profiled the T cell repertoires of hundreds of subjects by immunosequencing and related them to cytomegalovirus serostatus. In addition to the first cohort of roughly 670 subjects, a separate validation cohort of 100 to 150 different subjects was used. To predict cytomegalovirus infection status, the study combined high-throughput TCR immunosequencing, statistical association of individual TCRs with disease status, and machine learning. A later analysis re-examined previously published TCR beta repertoires from 610 or so donors and added high-resolution HLA genotyping to investigate patterns of TCR occurrence. The later analysis used no new phenotypic data to find candidate immune exposures, relying instead on TCR beta sequences and their occurrence across donors. An earlier analysis of approximately 500 of the donors applied high-throughput TCR beta sequencing to assess whether each TCR beta V gene segment acted as functional or pseudogenic. Donor age, sex, ethnicity and CMV serostatus were compiled together with the repertoire data. In a later genetic analysis, genome-wide SNP genotypes for about 60% of the 666 donors were used, and that subset was treated as a discovery cohort. Every repertoire in the discovery cohort had been generated on one and the same sequencing platform. HLA typing included class I and class II loci at four-digit resolution. The number of typed donors differed by locus: 629-630 for A, B, C, DRB1 and DQB1; about 520 for DQA1; some 610 for DPA1; and around 470 for DPB1. Roughly 5 DR-DQ haplotypes were handled as single units for association and clustering because linkage in the cohort was strong. Among roughly 400 genotyped donors of the cohort, an average of roughly 230,000 unique TCR beta nucleotide sequences was sequenced per donor, of which roughly 17% were non-productive.

Regarding this clone: There is no known antigen for this receptor. Base qualities are not provided; no much larger clone lies one nucleotide away.

From the cysteine through the phenylalanine, the CDR3 covers 15 amino acids. The CDR3 DNA has 45 bases and is translated from base 1. Unmatched junction bases come to 3, with V trimmed by 3 bases and J by 4 bases. CDR1 and CDR2 are drawn from the germline V gene: SGDLS, YYNGEE. The method behind the library was the immunoSEQ multiplex PCR assay. A mixture of 60 forward primers for TCR Vbeta segments and 13 reverse primers for TCR Jbeta segments was used in the multiplex PCR. Amplification of the CDR3 region of rearranged TCR beta genes was performed with a multiplex PCR assay on genomic DNA. The Illumina HiSeq System was used to sequence the amplified TCR beta libraries as 87-base-pair reads. The original pipeline was this. Across the 670 or so repertoires, a later analysis counted tens of millions of unique TCR beta chains, 9.5 million to 12 million of which were shared by at least two donors. A nearest-neighbor algorithm error-corrected the raw reads and collapsed the reads into unique sequences, merging closely related sequences to remove PCR and sequencing errors. To assign V, D and J gene segments, CDR3 sequences were aligned to IMGT reference sequences. Each retained sequence needed at least a six-nucleotide match to both a V gene segment and a J gene segment. Rearrangements were classified as productive when the CDR3 lacked stop codons and remained in frame with V and J, and all other rearrangements were classified as non-productive. CDR3 was defined by IMGT convention, running from the second conserved V-encoded cysteine to the conserved J-encoded phenylalanine. The earlier analysis of about 610 of the donors excluded any sequence lacking an unambiguous match to a single V gene segment. In an earlier analysis of several hundred of the donors, V segments were called functional above 56.7% productive rearrangements and were called segregating when the between-donor standard deviation exceeded 5%. A statistical classification framework was built for diagnosing cytomegalovirus status from the catalog of TCR beta chain sequences. A later analysis assigned V and J genes by comparing TCR nucleotide sequences with IMGT/GENE-DB human TR gene sequences. In a later analysis, CDR3 sequences and most-parsimonious VDJ recombination scenarios were assigned using the TCRdist pipeline. In a later analysis, every TCR beta chain was defined by the combination of its CDR3 amino acid sequence and its V-gene family, and reads without a unique V-gene family were dropped. To address suspected cross-contamination and a sequencing artifact, a later analysis removed a few hundred highly shared, low-generation-probability nucleotide sequences. In a later analysis, a clonal expansion index for each public chain was calculated from normalized within-repertoire ranks of inferred template counts. Generation probabilities in a later analysis came from a VDJ recombination model fitted to out-of-frame rearrangements, and those results were checked against IGoR. Hypergeometric tests were used in a later analysis to score TCR-TCR, TCR-HLA and TCR-CMV co-occurrence, with a repertoire-size bias correction applied to the TCR pairs. To estimate false discovery rates, a later analysis permuted the HLA or CMV assignments 20 times. In a later analysis, co-occurring TCRs were grouped with DBSCAN, and TCRdist sequence similarity was added when clustering was performed within HLA-allele-positive subsets. Repertoires with fewer than 30,000 or more than 120,000 public chains, plus five repertoires with anomalous nucleotide sharing, were excluded from co-occurrence clustering. In TCRdb, the immuneACCESS table is reduced to in-frame sequences with V and J assigned. These tables do not hold every clone; where another copy was compared, an unresolved V gene accounts for under half, and the others remain unexplained. Clone size and the V and J calls come from that table; the DNA yielded D and trimming. This sample comprises about 180,000 clones, approximately 84% of them detected only once. The biggest ten clones account for around 1.4% of the sample.

The cohort comprised more than 550 healthy bone marrow donors. Cohort members were all nominally healthy when sampled, although unrecorded immune exposures were likely present. The donor tested CMV seropositive and was one of the 289 seropositive cohort members. A peripheral blood sample was collected from each donor, and TCR beta sequencing was performed on peripheral blood mononuclear cells. The Qiagen DNeasy Blood Extraction Kit was used to extract genomic DNA from the blood cell samples. General study outcomes and caveats: In vitro tests confirmed that a few of the cytomegalovirus-associated TCR beta chains recognize cytomegalovirus antigens. A further reported finding was that TCR beta sequences accurately predicted the HLA-A and HLA-B alleles for most subjects in the first cohort. Linkage disequilibrium might explain the correlated functional status among segregating V segments, but an unknown experimental factor could not be excluded. According to a later analysis, parvovirus B19, influenza, CMV and Epstein-Barr virus appeared linked to several top co-occurrence clusters. Most TCR sequences were seen in very few donors, while some public TCRs were found in many individuals. About 15 rarely observed V segments, including chromosome 9 orphons, were excluded from the earlier analysis of approximately 500 of the donors because counts were too low. An association between a missense DCLRE1C variant and V-gene and J-gene trimming of TCR beta chains was found in a later genetic analysis and replicated in an independent cohort. Specific HLA alleles were associated with some 15,000 TCR beta sequences at a false discovery rate of 0.05 in a later analysis. The study gave a list of about 170 TCR beta chains associated with cytomegalovirus. A later genetic analysis reported fewer N-insertions in productive TCRs among donors in an Asian-associated ancestry cluster than the approximately 670-donor mean. Compared with equally common non-associated chains, HLA-associated TCR beta chains in a later analysis were more clonally expanded and had lower generation probabilities. An earlier analysis of approximately 600 of the donors showed that most TCR beta V segments appeared in productive rearrangements either about 87% or about 30% of the time, which broadly matched IMGT annotations. The classifier was reported to diagnose cytomegalovirus status with high specificity and sensitivity in both the original and validation cohorts. Only TCR beta chains were sequenced in this cohort, and the absence of alpha or paired-chain data limited detectable features. Presence/absence analyses assumed roughly uniform sequencing depth across donors, an assumption that may not hold. Because the 87-base-pair reads could not distinguish some IMGT-functional V segments, including TRBV6-2 and TRBV6-3, those segments were excluded. According to a later analysis, most CMV-associated TCR beta chains appeared to be HLA-restricted, and the HLA associations seemed to be driven largely by CMV exposure. Strong co-occurrence of HLA alleles, especially DR and DQ, made assigning TCR associations to individual alleles difficult. HLA typing was unavailable for some donors at each locus, so association tests used only the typed subset. CMV serostatus was the only immune exposure information available for the cohort. It was suggested by the authors that the approach could potentially be generalized to other disease states and immunological phenotypes. In a later analysis, the rate of TCR association differed among HLA loci, with DRB1 alleles having the most associated TCRs and HLA-C alleles having the fewest. A cluster of highly shared sequence variants was judged likely to be a technical artifact of the sequencing pipeline.

The source is a girl aged 5-17 years in good health and CMV-seropositive. The source material was PBMCs. The V and J genes are TRBV9 and TRBJ2-3; 12 bases in between match TRBD2. The DNA is as follows: TGTGCCAGCAGCGGGACTAGCGGGACTTCAGATACGCAGTATTTT. Translated, this gives CASSGTSGTSDTQYF.